A single sample gave rise to the 14 T cell receptor beta chains below, sequenced in a study of identical twins. Using its own MiXCR run on the 5' RACE reads, TCRdb lists one record per CDR3 protein. The data show 700,000 or so distinct CDR3 sequences, approximately 9% seen once. This sample was also put to use in a study of yellow fever vaccine responses in identical twins.

What was sequenced was PBMCs. These TCRs come from a woman in her late teens or twenties in good health.

This rearrangement joins TRBV7-9 to TRBJ2-1; TRBD1 matches 11 bases. The CDR3 is 15 amino acids. The trim removed 5 bases at V and 5 bases at J, leaving 5 bases unmatched. CDR1 is SEHNR and CDR2 is FQNEAQ in the germline V gene (reference sequence). The CDR3 bases are TGTGCCAGCAGCCCTGGGACAGGGGGTCACAATGAGCAGTTCTTC. Translated: CASSPGTGGHNEQFF.

The V and J genes are TRBV10-3 and TRBJ2-1; 12 nucleotides match TRBD2. Germline V gene sequence: CDR1 ENHRY, CDR2 SYGVKD. Trimming took 6 bases from V and 10 from J; bases not matched to a gene: 7. The CDR3 is 14 residues long. The CDR3 DNA reads as TGTGCCATCAGCCCTAGCGGGGGGGCGCGAGAGCAGTTCTTC. This gives the protein CAISPSGGAREQFF.

The chain couples TRBV12-3 or TRBV12-4 to TRBJ2-7; 7 bases align to TRBD1. The CDR3 runs 15 residues. After removal of 5 bases from V and 3 bases from J, the junction contained 10 bases not matched to a gene. The chain's CDR3 is CASSPGGPGGYEQYF. CDR3 in DNA: TGTGCCAGCAGTCCAGGGGGACCAGGGGGCTACGAGCAGTACTTC.

In this sample, this clonotype turned up many times. The genes are TRBV4-1 and TRBJ2-1; 10 bases fit TRBD1. This CDR3 contains 16 residues. Trimming at V came to 3 bases and at J to 8 bases, leaving 10 bases not matched to a gene. Per the germline V gene, CDR1 is MGHRA and CDR2 is YSYEKL. The CDR3 nucleotides read TGCGCCAGCAGCCATCCCCGGGACAGGGGTGAAGATGAGCAGTTCTTC. Translation gives CASSHPRDRGEDEQFF.

This clonotype was counted a few times. The chain carries TRBV5-1 and TRBJ2-5; D is unresolved. V lost 3 bases to trimming and J lost 2 bases, with 5 bases between them. Germline assignment: CDR1 SGHRS and CDR2 YFSETQ. This CDR3 region has 12 residues. CDR3 coding DNA: TGCGCCAGCAGCTGGCGGCAAGAGACCCAGTACTTC. This codes for CASSWRQETQYF.

J is TRBJ2-7 and V is TRBV13, with D possibly TRBD2 on 6 matching bases. The CDR3 sequence is 16 residues long. The germline V gene encodes CDR1 PRHDT and CDR2 FYEKMQ (reference sequence). V was shortened by 0 bases and J by 2 bases, with 14 bases between the two germline ends. The CDR3: CASSLGTAGPTYEQYF. The CDR3 DNA reads as TGTGCCAGCAGCTTAGGGACGGCGGGGCCGACCTACGAGCAGTACTTC. The entire variable domain, with the rest obtained from reference TRBV13 and TRBJ2-7, is as follows: AAGVIQSPRHLIKEKRETATLKCYPIPRHDTVYWYQQGPGQDPQFLISFYEKMQSDKGSIPDRFSAQQFSDYHSELNMSSLELGDSALYFCASSLGTAGPTYEQYFGPGTRLTVT.

The chain combines TRBV9 with TRBJ2-5; maybe TRBD2 (6 bases). The V gene lost 0 bases and the J gene lost 2 bases, with 14 bases spanning the gap. The CDR3 extends over 16 amino acids. The germline gives CDR1 SGDLS, CDR2 YYNGEE. The CDR3 DNA is TGTGCCAGCAGCGTAGAAACTAGCCGACGGCAAGAGACCCAGTACTTC. Its translation is CASSVETSRRQETQYF.

The sample holds a few counts of this clonotype. This sequence joins TRBV5-1 and TRBJ2-3; D may be TRBD1 (6 bases). This CDR3 spans 17 amino acids. Germline V gene data show CDR1 as SGHRS and CDR2 as YFSETQ. V shed 0 bases and J shed 0 bases, with 14 bases lying between them. In DNA form, the CDR3 reads TGCGCCAGCAGCTTGGGGGACCAAACAGGGAGCACAGATACGCAGTATTTT. Its translation: CASSLGDQTGSTDTQYF.

This clonotype occurred many times. The chain uses TRBV4-3 and TRBJ2-1; unclear D gene. V was clipped by 0 bases and J by 4 bases, with 16 bases between them. This CDR3 is 17 amino acids long. Germline values: CDR1 LGHNA, CDR2 YSLEER. CDR3: CASSQDPPSSWYNEQFF. In DNA form, the CDR3 reads TGCGCCAGCAGCCAAGATCCTCCGTCGTCTTGGTACAATGAGCAGTTCTTC.

For this clonotype: This may stem from a read error, because a much larger clone lies one nucleotide away. The CDR3 here is CASSLAGGTGFEQYF. The DNA of the CDR3 is TGCGCCAGCAGCTTGGCCGGAGGGACTGGCTTCGAGCAGTACTTC. V and J are TRBV5-1 and TRBJ2-7; tentative D call: TRBD2 (6 bases). Germline CDR1 is SGHRS and CDR2 is YFSETQ. The V and J ends lost 0 bases and 6 bases respectively, with 16 bases between them. The CDR3 length is 15 residues.

This clonotype has a handful of counts. The chain joins TRBV11-1 to TRBJ2-1; 11 bases match TRBD2. Trimming cost V 5 bases and J 7 bases; bases outside gene matches: 16. Looked up from germline, CDR1 is SGHAT and CDR2 is FQDESV (reference sequence). The CDR3 sequence is 18 residues long. In DNA, the CDR3 is TGTGCCAGCAGCATTTACTTAGCGGGGGGGCCGTTGGCAAATGAGCAGTTCTTC. Its translation: CASSIYLAGGPLANEQFF.

The V call is TRBV27, the J call TRBJ2-1; 12 bases fit TRBD2. CDR1 MNHEY and CDR2 SMNVEV come from the germline V gene (reference sequence). This CDR3 has 16 residues. The ends lost 4 bases at V and 5 bases at J; junction bases unmatched: 6. The CDR3 here is CASSSETSGGHNEQFF. CDR3 coding DNA: TGTGCCAGCAGTTCAGAGACTAGCGGGGGCCACAATGAGCAGTTCTTC.

The V gene is TRBV12-3 or TRBV12-4, the J gene TRBJ2-7; TRBD2 matches at 7 bases. V trimming: 1 base; J trimming: 3 bases; junction bases outside the gene matches: 6. CDR3 length: 15 amino acids. CDR3 nucleotides: TGTGCCAGCAGTTTAGGCGGGAGCGATCACTACGAGCAGTACTTC. Its translation: CASSLGGSDHYEQYF.

Details on this clonotype: Being one base from a much bigger clone, this may be a read error. The rearrangement joins TRBV12-3 or TRBV12-4 to TRBJ2-7; the D gene is possibly TRBD2 (5 bases). This CDR3 has 14 residues. DNA for the CDR3: TGTGCCAGCAATTTAGTCCCGCTACCGGGGGAGCAGTACTTC. It translates to CASNLVPLPGEQYF.